This TCR beta chain was profiled in a study of control samples from healthy donors and cancer patients. Repertoires were generated with immunoSEQ multiplex PCR, while TCRdb's copy carries only in-frame clones and drops some. Here the sample spans approximately 80,000 clones, roughly 84% being singletons. CDR3 length equals 15 residues. Germline V gene lookup returns CDR1 GTSNPN and CDR2 SVGIG (reference sequence). V was clipped by 0 bases and J by 3 bases, with 12 bases between them. This chain uses TRBV30 with TRBJ1-5; a weak D match, TRBD1 (5 bases). Sequenced sample: blood. This clonotype was sampled from a woman aged 45-60 years in good health. The CDR3 DNA is TGTGCCTGGAGTGTGAACAGGCCCTACAATCAGCCCCAGCATTTT. Encoded protein: CAWSVNRPYNQPQHF. The whole variable domain, remainder taken from reference TRBV30 and TRBJ1-5, is SQTIHQWPATLVQPVGSPLSLECTVEGTSNPNLYWYRQAAGRGLQLLFYSVGIGQISSEVPQNLSASRPQDRQFILSSKKLLLSDSGFYLCAWSVNRPYNQPQHFGDGTRLSIL.